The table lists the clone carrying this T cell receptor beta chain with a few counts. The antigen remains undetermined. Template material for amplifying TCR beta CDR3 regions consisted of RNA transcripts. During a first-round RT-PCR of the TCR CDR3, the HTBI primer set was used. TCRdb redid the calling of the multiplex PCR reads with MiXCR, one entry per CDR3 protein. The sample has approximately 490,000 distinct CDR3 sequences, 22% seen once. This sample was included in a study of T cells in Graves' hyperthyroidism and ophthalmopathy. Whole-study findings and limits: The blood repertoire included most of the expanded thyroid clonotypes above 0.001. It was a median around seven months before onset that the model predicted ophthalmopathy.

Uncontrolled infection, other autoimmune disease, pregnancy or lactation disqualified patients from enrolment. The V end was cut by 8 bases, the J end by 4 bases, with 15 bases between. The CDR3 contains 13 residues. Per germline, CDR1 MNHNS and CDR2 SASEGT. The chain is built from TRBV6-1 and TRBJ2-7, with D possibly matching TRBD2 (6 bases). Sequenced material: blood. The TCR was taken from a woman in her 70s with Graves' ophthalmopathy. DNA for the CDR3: TGTGCCAGCGGCCTGACCAGCGGGTACGAGCAGTACTTC. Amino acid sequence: CASGLTSGYEQYF.